This is a list of T cell receptor beta chains from one sample in a study of blood T cell repertoires in COVID-19. Clones were sequenced by immunoSEQ multiplex PCR, and TCRdb holds only the in-frame ones, with some missing. The table has 60,000 to 75,000 clones, around 83% seen once. Input material: peripheral blood. The receptors shown here come from a human donor in a cohort sampled during active COVID-19. The CDR3 runs from the conserved cysteine through the conserved F or W. Fields, in order: CDR3 protein, CDR3 DNA, J gene, V gene, D gene, clone size. The D gene is left open where the match is weak. Some rows have no size entry. The others give once, few or many, or a class for an expanded clone.

cdr3_aa: CASGVVNTGELFF; cdr3_nt: TGTGCCAGCGGAGTCGTCAACACCGGGGAGCTGTTTTTT; j_call: TRBJ2-2; v_call: TRBV6-5; d_call: .; clone_size: .
cdr3_aa: CAISERGRAFTNYGYTF; cdr3_nt: TGTGCCATCAGTGAGAGGGGTCGGGCCTTTACTAACTATGGCTACACCTTC; j_call: TRBJ1-2; v_call: TRBV10-3; d_call: .; clone_size: .
cdr3_aa: CASRRDRAGQETQYF; cdr3_nt: TGTGCCAGCAGGAGGGACAGGGCAGGGCAAGAGACCCAGTACTTC; j_call: TRBJ2-5; v_call: TRBV2; d_call: TRBD1; clone_size: few
cdr3_aa: CASSRLVSSGANVLTF; cdr3_nt: TGTGCCAGCAGCCGTCTAGTAAGCTCTGGGGCCAACGTCCTGACTTTC; j_call: TRBJ2-6; v_call: TRBV7-9; d_call: .; clone_size: .
cdr3_aa: CASKGSSGNTIYF; cdr3_nt: TGTGCCAGCAAAGGGAGCTCTGGAAACACCATATATTTT; j_call: TRBJ1-3; v_call: TRBV19; d_call: .; clone_size: .
cdr3_aa: CASSLGGGYQPQHF; cdr3_nt: TGTGCCAGCAGCCTAGGGGGGGGCTATCAGCCCCAGCATTTT; j_call: TRBJ1-5; v_call: TRBV7-8; d_call: .; clone_size: .
cdr3_aa: CASSLSGLETQYF; cdr3_nt: TGTGCCAGCAGCCTCTCGGGACTTGAGACCCAGTACTTC; j_call: TRBJ2-5; v_call: TRBV3-1/TRBV3-2; d_call: .; clone_size: .
cdr3_aa: CASSQNTGMDTEAFF; cdr3_nt: TGCGCCAGCAGCCAAAATACAGGGATGGACACTGAAGCTTTCTTT; j_call: TRBJ1-1; v_call: TRBV4-1; d_call: .; clone_size: .
cdr3_aa: CASSLVGLAGSTDTQYF; cdr3_nt: TGCGCCAGCAGCTTGGTAGGTCTAGCGGGCAGCACAGATACGCAGTATTTT; j_call: TRBJ2-3; v_call: TRBV5-1; d_call: TRBD2; clone_size: .
cdr3_aa: CASSRTLAGGDNEQFF; cdr3_nt: TGCGCCAGCAGCCGAACTCTAGCGGGGGGAGACAATGAGCAGTTCTTC; j_call: TRBJ2-1; v_call: TRBV10-2; d_call: TRBD2; clone_size: .
cdr3_aa: CASSSGLRLYEQYF; cdr3_nt: TGTGCCAGCAGCTCAGGACTCCGGCTCTACGAGCAGTACTTC; j_call: TRBJ2-7; v_call: TRBV11-2; d_call: .; clone_size: .
cdr3_aa: CASSNHRGGSDGYTF; cdr3_nt: TGTGCCAGCAGTAACCACAGGGGCGGTTCGGATGGCTACACCTTC; j_call: TRBJ1-2; v_call: TRBV2; d_call: TRBD1; clone_size: .
cdr3_aa: CASSLADSSYNEQFF; cdr3_nt: TGTGCCAGCAGCTTAGCGGACAGCTCCTACAATGAGCAGTTCTTC; j_call: TRBJ2-1; v_call: TRBV7-8; d_call: .; clone_size: .
cdr3_aa: CASSSLPPGQRDYEQYF; cdr3_nt: TGTGCCAGCAGTTCCCTCCCCCCGGGACAGAGAGACTACGAGCAGTACTTC; j_call: TRBJ2-7; v_call: TRBV27; d_call: TRBD1; clone_size: .
cdr3_aa: CASGLEGQAGNQPQHF; cdr3_nt: TGTGCTAGTGGTTTGGAGGGACAGGCGGGCAATCAGCCCCAGCATTTT; j_call: TRBJ1-5; v_call: TRBV12-5; d_call: TRBD1; clone_size: few
cdr3_aa: CASSQRELAGATEAFF; cdr3_nt: TGCGCCAGCAGCCAAAGAGAGCTAGCAGGGGCCACTGAAGCTTTCTTT; j_call: TRBJ1-1; v_call: TRBV4-1; d_call: .; clone_size: once
cdr3_aa: CASSPARSSTDTQYF; cdr3_nt: TGTGCCAGCTCACCGGCCAGGTCTAGCACAGATACGCAGTATTTT; j_call: TRBJ2-3; v_call: TRBV18; d_call: .; clone_size: .
cdr3_aa: CAWSVYVNNSPLHF; cdr3_nt: TGTGCCTGGAGTGTATATGTTAATAATTCACCCCTCCACTTT; j_call: TRBJ1-6; v_call: TRBV30; d_call: .; clone_size: .
cdr3_aa: CASRLNVGQGAYEQYF; cdr3_nt: TGTGCCAGCAGGCTCAACGTCGGACAGGGGGCCTACGAGCAGTACTTC; j_call: TRBJ2-7; v_call: TRBV27; d_call: TRBD1; clone_size: .
cdr3_aa: CASSPSYRATEAFF; cdr3_nt: TGTGCCAGCAGTCCCTCGTACAGGGCCACTGAAGCTTTCTTT; j_call: TRBJ1-1; v_call: TRBV27; d_call: .; clone_size: .
cdr3_aa: CASSDRTSRSYEQYF; cdr3_nt: TGTGCCAGCAGCGATCGGACTAGCCGCTCCTACGAGCAGTACTTC; j_call: TRBJ2-7; v_call: TRBV7-9; d_call: TRBD2; clone_size: few
cdr3_aa: CASAGATDTQYF; cdr3_nt: TGTGCCTCAGCGGGAGCTACAGATACGCAGTATTTT; j_call: TRBJ2-3; v_call: TRBV2; d_call: TRBD2; clone_size: .
cdr3_aa: CASSLNTGGAGSPLHF; cdr3_nt: TGTGCCAGCAGCTTAAACACAGGGGGCGCAGGATCACCCCTCCACTTT; j_call: TRBJ1-6; v_call: TRBV7-2; d_call: TRBD1; clone_size: .
cdr3_aa: CASSQTGSQETQYF; cdr3_nt: TGTGCCAGCAGTCAGACAGGGAGCCAAGAGACCCAGTACTTC; j_call: TRBJ2-5; v_call: TRBV2; d_call: TRBD1; clone_size: .
cdr3_aa: CASSLGRVSNSPLHF; cdr3_nt: TGTGCCAGCAGCTTAGGCAGGGTTAGCAATTCACCCCTCCACTTT; j_call: TRBJ1-6; v_call: TRBV7-2; d_call: .; clone_size: .
cdr3_aa: CASSEEGQGLHEQYF; cdr3_nt: TGTGCCAGCAGTGAAGAGGGACAGGGGTTACACGAGCAGTACTTC; j_call: TRBJ2-7; v_call: TRBV6-1; d_call: TRBD1; clone_size: .
cdr3_aa: CASSLGTGGEAFF; cdr3_nt: TGCGCCAGCAGCTTGGGGACAGGGGGTGAAGCTTTCTTT; j_call: TRBJ1-1; v_call: TRBV5-1; d_call: TRBD1; clone_size: .
cdr3_aa: CASSPRQGGIEQYF; cdr3_nt: TGTGCCAGCTCACCGAGGCAGGGCGGGATCGAGCAGTACTTC; j_call: TRBJ2-7; v_call: TRBV18; d_call: .; clone_size: .
cdr3_aa: CASNKDRYEQYF; cdr3_nt: TGTGCCAGCAATAAAGACAGATACGAGCAGTACTTC; j_call: TRBJ2-7; v_call: TRBV2; d_call: .; clone_size: .
cdr3_aa: CASSLAGGGYTF; cdr3_nt: TGTGCCAGCAGCTTGGCGGGGGGTGGCTACACCTTC; j_call: TRBJ1-2; v_call: TRBV5-4; d_call: .; clone_size: .
cdr3_aa: CASSPTARPQNYGYTF; cdr3_nt: TGTGCCAGTAGCCCGACCGCCAGGCCGCAGAACTATGGCTACACCTTC; j_call: TRBJ1-2; v_call: TRBV19; d_call: .; clone_size: .
cdr3_aa: CATTSGGPITYNEQFF; cdr3_nt: TGTGCGACGACTAGCGGGGGGCCTATCACCTACAATGAGCAGTTCTTC; j_call: TRBJ2-1; v_call: TRBV7-9; d_call: TRBD2; clone_size: .
cdr3_aa: CASSLEGGTEAFF; cdr3_nt: TGTGCCAGCAGCTTAGAAGGGGGCACTGAAGCTTTCTTT; j_call: TRBJ1-1; v_call: TRBV7-9; d_call: .; clone_size: .
cdr3_aa: CASSQGTSAGSVETQYF; cdr3_nt: TGCGCCAGCAGCCAAGGGACTAGCGCTGGATCAGTAGAGACCCAGTACTTC; j_call: TRBJ2-5; v_call: TRBV4-1; d_call: TRBD2; clone_size: .
cdr3_aa: CAWRGGLAGVTGELFF; cdr3_nt: TGTGCCTGGAGGGGGGGACTAGCGGGAGTGACCGGGGAGCTGTTTTTT; j_call: TRBJ2-2; v_call: TRBV30; d_call: TRBD2; clone_size: .
cdr3_aa: CASSPTGENSPLHF; cdr3_nt: TGTGCCAGCTCACCGACAGGAGAGAATTCACCCCTCCACTTT; j_call: TRBJ1-6; v_call: TRBV18; d_call: .; clone_size: few
cdr3_aa: CASSLGTGGTDTQYF; cdr3_nt: TGCGCCAGCAGCTTGGGGACAGGGGGCACAGATACGCAGTATTTT; j_call: TRBJ2-3; v_call: TRBV5-1; d_call: TRBD1; clone_size: .
cdr3_aa: CASSLYRGEGTEAFF; cdr3_nt: TGTGCCAGCAGCTTGTATCGGGGGGAAGGCACTGAAGCTTTCTTT; j_call: TRBJ1-1; v_call: TRBV7-9; d_call: .; clone_size: .
cdr3_aa: CASSLGQYNQPQHF; cdr3_nt: TGTGCCAGCAGCCTTGGACAGTACAACCAGCCCCAGCATTTT; j_call: TRBJ1-5; v_call: TRBV5-6; d_call: .; clone_size: .
cdr3_aa: CASSHSTNQETQYF; cdr3_nt: TGTGCCAGCAGCCACTCCACTAACCAAGAGACCCAGTACTTC; j_call: TRBJ2-5; v_call: TRBV7-9; d_call: .; clone_size: few
cdr3_aa: CAQRGGCRDEAFF; cdr3_nt: TGCGCCCAAAGAGGGGGCTGTAGGGATGAAGCTTTCTTT; j_call: TRBJ1-1; v_call: TRBV5-1; d_call: TRBD1; clone_size: .
cdr3_aa: CASSALDRGRSYEQYF; cdr3_nt: TGTGCCAGCAGCGCCTTGGACAGGGGTCGCTCCTACGAGCAGTACTTC; j_call: TRBJ2-7; v_call: TRBV7-9; d_call: TRBD1; clone_size: .
cdr3_aa: CATSRGSGESPLHF; cdr3_nt: TGTGCCACCAGCAGAGGATCAGGGGAGTCACCCCTCCACTTT; j_call: TRBJ1-6; v_call: TRBV15; d_call: .; clone_size: .
cdr3_aa: CASSLVTAGQETQYF; cdr3_nt: TGCGCCAGCAGCTTGGTGACGGCAGGACAAGAGACCCAGTACTTC; j_call: TRBJ2-5; v_call: TRBV5-1; d_call: .; clone_size: .
cdr3_aa: CSAGLGVDEQFF; cdr3_nt: TGCAGCGCAGGACTAGGGGTCGATGAGCAGTTCTTC; j_call: TRBJ2-1; v_call: TRBV29-1; d_call: TRBD2; clone_size: .
cdr3_aa: CARSFPSTNTGELFF; cdr3_nt: TGTGCCAGAAGCTTCCCTAGCACGAACACCGGGGAGCTGTTTTTT; j_call: TRBJ2-2; v_call: TRBV5-3; d_call: .; clone_size: .
cdr3_aa: CASSSSGRGGGETQYF; cdr3_nt: TGTGCCAGCAGCTCCTCGGGCAGGGGAGGGGGAGAGACCCAGTACTTC; j_call: TRBJ2-5; v_call: TRBV5-4; d_call: .; clone_size: few
cdr3_aa: CSASRGPISTDTQYF; cdr3_nt: TGCAGTGCGAGTAGGGGTCCGATCAGCACAGATACGCAGTATTTT; j_call: TRBJ2-3; v_call: TRBV20-1; d_call: .; clone_size: .
cdr3_aa: CASSESLAGGHADTQYF; cdr3_nt: TGTGCCAGCAGTGAATCGCTAGCGGGAGGTCATGCAGATACGCAGTATTTT; j_call: TRBJ2-3; v_call: TRBV6-1; d_call: TRBD2; clone_size: .
cdr3_aa: CASSIWGVGEQFF; cdr3_nt: TGTGCCAGTAGTATTTGGGGGGTCGGTGAGCAGTTCTTC; j_call: TRBJ2-1; v_call: TRBV19; d_call: .; clone_size: .
cdr3_aa: CASSLEAGTRREQYF; cdr3_nt: TGTGCCAGTAGTTTAGAAGCCGGGACAAGAAGGGAGCAGTACTTC; j_call: TRBJ2-7; v_call: TRBV19; d_call: .; clone_size: .
cdr3_aa: CASSVARGSGANVLTF; cdr3_nt: TGTGCCAGCAGCGTAGCTAGGGGATCCGGGGCCAACGTCCTGACTTTC; j_call: TRBJ2-6; v_call: TRBV9; d_call: .; clone_size: .
cdr3_aa: CASSQGVTQPQHF; cdr3_nt: TGTGCCAGCTCACAGGGGGTGACTCAGCCCCAGCATTTT; j_call: TRBJ1-5; v_call: TRBV18; d_call: .; clone_size: .
cdr3_aa: CASSLGGVEGYTF; cdr3_nt: TGCGCCAGCAGCTTAGGGGGTGTGGAAGGCTACACCTTC; j_call: TRBJ1-2; v_call: TRBV5-1; d_call: .; clone_size: .
cdr3_aa: CASSGGSGRAGQETQYF; cdr3_nt: TGTGCCAGCAGTGGAGGTAGCGGGAGGGCCGGGCAAGAGACCCAGTACTTC; j_call: TRBJ2-5; v_call: TRBV2; d_call: TRBD2; clone_size: .